Listed here are 21 T cell receptor beta chains from one sample, sequenced in a study of cytomegalovirus exposure and HLA in healthy donors. Primers for the PCR totalled 60 Vbeta and 13 Jbeta. Only in-frame clones appear in the TCRdb table, and some are missing; sequencing was by immunoSEQ multiplex PCR. The data hold roughly 150,000 clones, with over 70% observed a single time. The sequenced sample consisted of PBMCs. The source of these receptors is a man younger than 45 in good health and CMV-seronegative.

The table lists this clone with a count of one. The chain carries TRBV28 and TRBJ1-1; 8 bases fit TRBD1. Germline V lookup: CDR1 MDHEN, CDR2 SYDVKM. V shed 5 bases, J shed 5 bases, and the junction held 7 bases outside the gene matches. The CDR3 covers 14 residues. The CDR3 loop is CASSGAGGYTEAFF. The CDR3, as DNA: TGTGCCAGCAGTGGGGCAGGGGGCTATACTGAAGCTTTCTTT.

V gene TRBV30 combines with J gene TRBJ2-1, with 9 bases fitting TRBD2. Per the germline V gene, CDR1 is GTSNPN and CDR2 is SVGIG (reference sequence). The CDR3 totals 16 residues. Losses at the gene ends were 2 bases for V and 6 bases for J; bases not matched to a gene: 11. The CDR3 sequence: CAWSPTGTSIGNEQFF. The CDR3 nucleotides are TGTGCCTGGAGTCCAACCGGGACTAGCATTGGCAATGAGCAGTTCTTC.

This sequence joins TRBV7-8 and TRBJ1-1; TRBD1 is a possible D gene (6 bases). The CDR3 has 14 amino acids. V shed 1 base and J shed 7 bases, with 13 bases lying between them. Germline V gives CDR1 SGHVS, CDR2 FQNEAQ. This CDR3 is CASSLGRGSHEAFF. The DNA for the CDR3 is TGTGCCAGCAGCTTAGGCAGGGGAAGCCATGAAGCTTTCTTT.

V gene TRBV30 combines with J gene TRBJ1-1, with 8 bases aligning to TRBD1. V trimming: 7 bases; J trimming: 5 bases; junction bases outside the gene matches: 6. The CDR3 runs 12 residues. Germline V lookup: CDR1 GTSNPN, CDR2 SVGIG (reference sequence). The CDR3 DNA follows: TGTGCCTCCTGGACAGGGAGAACTGAAGCTTTCTTT. It yields the protein CASWTGRTEAFF. Combining the CDR3 with reference TRBV30 and TRBJ1-1 gives the whole variable domain SQTIHQWPATLVQPVGSPLSLECTVEGTSNPNLYWYRQAAGRGLQLLFYSVGIGQISSEVPQNLSASRPQDRQFILSSKKLLLSDSGFYLCASWTGRTEAFFGQGTRLTVV.

A remark on this clone: Germline is not matched at one junction end, which may reflect a read error. V and J are TRBV5-1 and TRBJ1-2, with 10 positions matching TRBD1. This CDR3 is built from 13 residues. Germline V gives CDR1 SGHRS, CDR2 YFSETQ. CDR3 residues: CASRGTGDFGYPF. In DNA form, the CDR3 reads TGCGCCAGCAGGGGGACAGGGGATTTTGGCTACCCCTTC.

The chain uses TRBV2 and TRBJ1-4; 8 bases match TRBD1. Germline CDR1 is SNHLY and CDR2 is FYNNEI. CDR3 length equals 14 residues. V shed 5 bases, J shed 3 bases, and the junction held 2 bases outside the gene matches. CDR3 DNA: TGTGCCAGCAGTCAACAGGGGGCTAATGAAAAACTGTTTTTT. This codes for CASSQQGANEKLFF.

The chain is built from TRBV28 and TRBJ1-5, with no clear D. The germline V gene has CDR1 MDHEN and CDR2 SYDVKM. Trimming took 5 bases from V and 7 from J, leaving 18 bases between them. The CDR3 has 15 amino acids. As DNA, the CDR3 is TGTGCCAGCAGTCCCCCTTGGGGAGGAGGACAGCCCCAGCATTTT. It encodes CASSPPWGGGQPQHF.

The gene calls are TRBV5-4 and TRBJ2-7; 7 bases agree with TRBD1. The V gene's germline CDR1 is SGHNT and CDR2 YYREEE (reference sequence). Unmatched junction bases numbered 4, after V lost 4 bases and J lost 0 bases. The CDR3 totals 14 residues. The CDR3 sequence: CASSHTGVSYEQYF. CDR3 coding DNA: TGTGCCAGCAGCCATACAGGGGTCTCCTACGAGCAGTACTTC.

J is TRBJ1-3 and V is TRBV27; 9 bases align to TRBD1. Germline values: CDR1 MNHEY, CDR2 SMNVEV (reference sequence). This CDR3 has 16 amino acids. Trimming took 4 bases from V and 4 from J; bases not matched to a gene: 8. The DNA for the CDR3 is TGTGCCAGCAGTTCCCTACAGGGGGCTTCGGGAAACACCATATATTTT. This sequence encodes CASSSLQGASGNTIYF.

The rearrangement links TRBV11-2 to TRBJ2-1; 10 positions agree with TRBD2. This CDR3 is 18 amino acids long. The V segment lost 2 bases and the J segment 9 bases; nucleotides outside the gene matches: 16. CDR1 and CDR2 (germline): SGHAT, FQNNGV. The CDR3 DNA sequence: TGTGCCAGCAGCTTACCTCGCTTCTGGCTAGCGGGAGTTGGTGAGCAGTTCTTC. It encodes CASSLPRFWLAGVGEQFF.

The chain is built from TRBV7-8 and TRBJ2-2; D might be TRBD1 (5 bases). Germline V lookup: CDR1 SGHVS, CDR2 FQNEAQ. The V end was cut by 5 bases, the J end by 0 bases, with 13 bases between. CDR3 length: 16 amino acids. The CDR3: CASSPRQFANTGELFF. DNA of the CDR3: TGTGCCAGCAGCCCGCGACAGTTCGCGAACACCGGGGAGCTGTTTTTT.

This sequence joins TRBV5-4 and TRBJ1-2, with 10 bases that match TRBD1. The CDR3 loop spans 12 amino acids. V dropped 7 bases and J dropped 6; count of bases not matched to a gene: 3. Germline CDR1 and CDR2: SGHNT and YYREEE (reference sequence). The CDR3 is CASSTGGNGYTF. In DNA, the CDR3 is TGTGCCAGCTCGACAGGGGGCAATGGCTACACCTTC.

This rearrangement joins TRBV6-5 to TRBJ2-7; 7 bases are a match to TRBD1. CDR1 is MNHEY, CDR2 SVGAGI, per germline. V gave up 0 bases and J gave up 0 bases; unmatched junction bases: 5. The CDR3 is 16 amino acids. The CDR3 DNA sequence: TGTGCCAGCAGTTACTCCTTAGACAGGGCCTCCTACGAGCAGTACTTC. Translated: CASSYSLDRASYEQYF.

This clone appeared a few times. V is TRBV5-1 and J is TRBJ2-2, with D perhaps TRBD2 (6 bases). Trimming shortened V by 7 bases and J by 1 base, and 8 bases separated the two germline ends. Germline CDR1 SGHRS, CDR2 YFSETQ. The CDR3 totals 13 residues. The CDR3 region has the DNA TGCGCCAGCGGGGGGAAGAACACCGGGGAGCTGTTTTTT. Translated, it gives CASGGKNTGELFF. The complete variable domain, with remaining parts taken from reference TRBV5-1 and TRBJ2-2, reads KAGVTQTPRYLIKTRGQQVTLSCSPISGHRSVSWYQQTPGQGLQFLFEYFSETQRNKGNFPGRFSGRQFSNSRSEMNVSTLELGDSALYLCASGGKNTGELFFGEGSRLTVL.

The chain employs TRBV28 and TRBJ1-2, with a weak D call TRBD1 (5 bases). The CDR3 runs to 15 residues. Trimming shortened V by 1 base and J by 1 base, and 10 bases separated the two germline ends. CDR1 is MDHEN and CDR2 is SYDVKM in the germline V gene. The CDR3 protein is CASSLSTASNYGYTF. The CDR3 bases are TGTGCCAGCAGTTTATCGACAGCAAGTAACTATGGCTACACCTTC.

The chain links TRBV29-1 to TRBJ1-1; a weak D match, TRBD1 (6 bases). CDR1 is SQVTM, CDR2 ANQGSEA, per germline. Trimming shortened V by 0 bases and J by 4 bases, and 12 bases separated the two germline ends. The CDR3 extends over 14 amino acids. CDR3 sequence: CSVEDPRGITEAFF. The CDR3 coding sequence is TGCAGCGTTGAAGACCCCAGGGGAATCACTGAAGCTTTCTTT.

The chain recombines TRBV7-2 with TRBJ2-7; D may be TRBD1 (6 bases). V dropped 4 bases and J dropped 2 bases, with 15 bases sitting between them. The CDR3 covers 15 residues. CDR1 and CDR2 from the germline V gene are SGHTA and FQGNSA. CDR3: CASSSQGSLAYEQYF. DNA of the CDR3: TGTGCCAGCAGCTCACAGGGATCCCTCGCCTACGAGCAGTACTTC.

The chain carries TRBV6-5 and TRBJ1-1, with a weak D call TRBD1 (5 bases). Trimming pared 6 bases from V and 4 bases from J, leaving 15 bases between. The germline V gene encodes CDR1 MNHEY and CDR2 SVGAGI. This CDR3 comprises 14 residues. The chain's CDR3 is CASSRLGDSTEAFF. CDR3 DNA: TGTGCCAGCAGCCGCCTAGGGGATAGCACTGAAGCTTTCTTT.

This clone was detected once. The chain carries TRBV7-8 and TRBJ2-1; D remains ambiguous. The germline gives CDR1 SGHVS, CDR2 FQNEAQ. CDR3 length equals 12 residues. V was shortened by 6 bases and J by 9 bases, with 12 bases between the two germline ends. CDR3 in DNA: TGTGCCAGCAGTTCGCAGTATGGTGAGCAGTTCTTC. Amino acid sequence: CASSSQYGEQFF. The whole variable domain, filled in from reference TRBV7-8 and TRBJ2-1, reads GAGVSQSPRYKVAKRGQDVALRCDPISGHVSLFWYQQALGQGPEFLTYFQNEAQLDKSGLPSDRFFAERPEGSVSTLKIQRTQQEDSAVYLCASSSQYGEQFFGPGTRLTVL.

This chain connects TRBV30 to TRBJ2-5; D is unclear. The end of the DNA aligns better with TRBJ2-7, so the J call may be wrong. There are 12 residues in the CDR3. CDR1 and CDR2 from the germline V gene are GTSNPN and SVGIG (reference sequence). The CDR3 DNA is TGTGCCTGGACCCGTAGCTCCTACGAGCAGTACTTC. This gives the protein CAWTRSSYEQYF.

CDR3 protein: CASTLSQGAEQFF. CDR3 sequence (DNA): TGTGCCAGCACCCTCAGCCAAGGAGCGGAGCAGTTCTTC. V usage is TRBV7-8 and J usage is TRBJ2-1; D is unclear. CDR3 length equals 13 residues. V dropped 7 bases and J dropped 10 bases, with 17 bases sitting between them. Per the germline V gene, CDR1 is SGHVS and CDR2 is FQNEAQ. Based on the CDR3 plus reference TRBV7-8 and TRBJ2-1, the full variable domain is GAGVSQSPRYKVAKRGQDVALRCDPISGHVSLFWYQQALGQGPEFLTYFQNEAQLDKSGLPSDRFFAERPEGSVSTLKIQRTQQEDSAVYLCASTLSQGAEQFFGPGTRLTVL.